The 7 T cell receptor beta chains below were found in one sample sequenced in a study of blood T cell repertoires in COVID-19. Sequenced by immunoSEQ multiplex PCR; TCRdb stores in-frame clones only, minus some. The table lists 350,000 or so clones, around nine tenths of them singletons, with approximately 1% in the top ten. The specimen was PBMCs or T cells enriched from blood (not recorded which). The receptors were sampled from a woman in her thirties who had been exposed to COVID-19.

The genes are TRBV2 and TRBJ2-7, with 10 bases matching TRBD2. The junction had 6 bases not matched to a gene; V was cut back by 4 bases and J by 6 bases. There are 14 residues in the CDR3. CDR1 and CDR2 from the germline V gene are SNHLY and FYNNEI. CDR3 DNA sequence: TGTGCCAGCAGTGGTCGAAGCGGGAGGGGCGAGCAGTACTTC. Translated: CASSGRSGRGEQYF.

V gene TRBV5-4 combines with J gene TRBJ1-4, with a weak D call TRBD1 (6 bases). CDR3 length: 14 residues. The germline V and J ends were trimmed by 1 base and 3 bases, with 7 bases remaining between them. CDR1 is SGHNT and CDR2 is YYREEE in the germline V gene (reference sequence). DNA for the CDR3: TGTGCCAGCAGCTTGCAGGGGCCTAATGAAAAACTGTTTTTT. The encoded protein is CASSLQGPNEKLFF.

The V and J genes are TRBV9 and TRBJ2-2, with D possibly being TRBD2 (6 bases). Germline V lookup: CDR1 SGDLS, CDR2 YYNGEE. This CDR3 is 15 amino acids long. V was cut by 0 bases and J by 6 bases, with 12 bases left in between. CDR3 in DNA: TGTGCCAGCAGCGTAGTTGCTAGCGTCCCCGGGGAGCTGTTTTTT. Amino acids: CASSVVASVPGELFF.

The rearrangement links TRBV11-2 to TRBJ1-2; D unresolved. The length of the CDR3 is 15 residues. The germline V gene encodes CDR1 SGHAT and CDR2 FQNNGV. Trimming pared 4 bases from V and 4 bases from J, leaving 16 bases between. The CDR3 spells CASSSIKQTLYGYTF. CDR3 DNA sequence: TGTGCCAGCAGCTCCATCAAACAGACCCTCTATGGCTACACCTTC.

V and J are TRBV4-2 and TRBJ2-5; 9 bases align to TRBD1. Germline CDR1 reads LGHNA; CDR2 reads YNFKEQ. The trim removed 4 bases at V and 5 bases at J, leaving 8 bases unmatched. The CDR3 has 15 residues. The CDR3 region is CASSLNTGQGETQYF. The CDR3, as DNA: TGTGCCAGCAGCCTCAACACGGGACAGGGTGAGACCCAGTACTTC.

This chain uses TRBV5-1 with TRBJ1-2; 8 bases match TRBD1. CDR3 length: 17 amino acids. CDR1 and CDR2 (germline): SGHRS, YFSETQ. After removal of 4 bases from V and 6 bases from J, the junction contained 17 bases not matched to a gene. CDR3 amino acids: CASSLGLQGASRDGYTF. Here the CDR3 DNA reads TGCGCCAGCAGCCTTGGCCTGCAGGGGGCGTCGAGGGATGGCTACACCTTC.

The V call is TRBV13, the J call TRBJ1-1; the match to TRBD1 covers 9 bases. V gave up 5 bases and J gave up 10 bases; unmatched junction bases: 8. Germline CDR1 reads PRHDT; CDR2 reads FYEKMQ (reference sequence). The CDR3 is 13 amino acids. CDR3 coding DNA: TGTGCCAGCAGCACTGACAGGGGGACCGTAGCTTTCTTT. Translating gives CASSTDRGTVAFF.